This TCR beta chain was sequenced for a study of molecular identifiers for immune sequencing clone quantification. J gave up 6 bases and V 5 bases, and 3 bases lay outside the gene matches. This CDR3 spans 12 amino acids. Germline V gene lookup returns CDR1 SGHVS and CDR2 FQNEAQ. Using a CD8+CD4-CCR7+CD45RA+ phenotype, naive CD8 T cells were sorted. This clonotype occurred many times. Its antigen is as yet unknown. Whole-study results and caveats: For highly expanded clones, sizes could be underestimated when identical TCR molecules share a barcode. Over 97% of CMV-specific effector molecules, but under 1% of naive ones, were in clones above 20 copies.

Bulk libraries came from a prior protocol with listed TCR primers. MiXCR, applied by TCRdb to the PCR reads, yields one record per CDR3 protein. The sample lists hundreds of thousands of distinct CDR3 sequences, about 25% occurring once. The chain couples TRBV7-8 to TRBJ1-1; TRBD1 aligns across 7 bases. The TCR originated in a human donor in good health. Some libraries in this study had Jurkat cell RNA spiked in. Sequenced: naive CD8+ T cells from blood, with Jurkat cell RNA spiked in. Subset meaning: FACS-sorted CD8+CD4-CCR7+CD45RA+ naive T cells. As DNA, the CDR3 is TGTGCCAGCAGCACCGGGACAGCTGAAGCTTTCTTT. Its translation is CASSTGTAEAFF.